Each of the 20 T cell receptor beta chains below was sequenced from the same sample in a study of OX40 agonist ivuxolimab in advanced cancers. Using immunoSEQ multiplex PCR, the repertoire was profiled, and TCRdb retains in-frame clones only, with some absent. The table lists nearly 110,000 clones, approximately 90% of them singletons, with approximately 1.1% in the top ten. The specimen comprised CD4+ or CD8+ T cells sorted from blood, sampled in a trial of the OX40 agonist ivuxolimab. The receptor source for this set is an adult with an advanced solid tumor such as melanoma, head and neck, liver or kidney cancer.

The chain is built from TRBV5-1 and TRBJ2-2, with TRBD2 matching over 9 bases. In germline, CDR1 is SGHRS, CDR2 YFSETQ. V dropped 5 bases and J dropped 0; count of bases not matched to a gene: 2. This CDR3 contains 15 residues. Here the CDR3 DNA reads TGCGCCAGCAGGACTAGCGGATCGAACACCGGGGAGCTGTTTTTT. Translated: CASRTSGSNTGELFF.

V gene TRBV30 combines with J gene TRBJ1-1; D is ambiguous. Per germline, CDR1 GTSNPN and CDR2 SVGIG (reference sequence). The V end lost 2 bases, the J end lost 1 base, and 8 bases lay between the germline ends. There are 13 residues in the CDR3. Here the CDR3 DNA reads TGTGCCTGGAGTTTTACACCGAACACTGAAGCTTTCTTT. Translating it yields CAWSFTPNTEAFF.

This chain joins TRBV28 and TRBJ2-1; 9 positions match TRBD2. The V segment lost 7 bases and the J segment 6 bases; nucleotides outside the gene matches: 13. Per the germline V gene, CDR1 is MDHEN and CDR2 is SYDVKM. The length of the CDR3 is 16 residues. In DNA form, the CDR3 reads TGTGCCAGCACTACCCTCGCAGCGGGAGGTTTCAATGAGCAGTTCTTC. Translation gives CASTTLAAGGFNEQFF.

The chain carries TRBV19 and TRBJ1-5; 7 positions match TRBD1. Germline V CDR1 and CDR2: LNHDA, SQIVND (reference sequence). The junction had 8 bases not matched to a gene; V was cut back by 8 bases and J by 7 bases. This CDR3 has 13 residues. This CDR3 reads CASLQGERQPQHF. CDR3 nucleotide sequence: TGTGCCAGTCTTCAGGGGGAAAGGCAGCCCCAGCATTTT.

The chain employs TRBV7-6 and TRBJ2-1; no clear D. This CDR3 contains 14 residues. V was trimmed by 3 bases and J by 6 bases, leaving 12 bases between them. CDR1 and CDR2 (germline): SGHVS, FNYEAQ. CDR3 residues: CASSLSQGPNEQFF. The CDR3 nucleotides are TGTGCCAGCAGCTTGAGTCAAGGACCCAATGAGCAGTTCTTC.

The chain carries TRBV6-6 and TRBJ1-5; the D is unclear. Germline CDR1 is MNHNY and CDR2 is SVGAGI (reference sequence). V gave up 2 bases and J gave up 9 bases, with 11 bases separating them. This CDR3 comprises 13 residues. As DNA, the CDR3 is TGTGCCAGCAGTTACCCCACAACGGGGCCCCAGCATTTT. Translation: CASSYPTTGPQHF.

J is TRBJ1-4 and V is TRBV28; D may be TRBD1 (6 bases). Germline CDR1 and CDR2: MDHEN and SYDVKM. The CDR3 length is 15 residues. The V gene lost 4 bases and the J gene lost 7 bases, with 16 bases spanning the gap. The chain's CDR3 is CASSSPTGGFEKLFF. CDR3 DNA: TGTGCCAGCAGTTCACCGACAGGTGGATTTGAAAAACTGTTTTTT.

This clone was recorded once. The CDR3 region has the DNA TGCGCCAGCAGCCAATATATAGCGGGAGGCACCCTCCAAGAGACCCAGTACTTC. It encodes CASSQYIAGGTLQETQYF. The genes are TRBV4-3 and TRBJ2-5; TRBD2 matches 10 bases. The CDR3 runs 18 residues. CDR1 and CDR2 (germline): LGHNA, YSLEER. V was pared by 2 bases and J by 1 base, with 10 bases of the junction left unmatched.

J is TRBJ1-4 and V is TRBV6-1, with no clear D. Germline V lookup: CDR1 MNHNS, CDR2 SASEGT. The CDR3 has 14 amino acids. V was clipped by 5 bases and J by 8 bases, with 15 bases between them. CDR3 nucleotide sequence: TGTGCCAGCAGTTTATACTCAACGAGGGAAAAACTGTTTTTT. As protein: CASSLYSTREKLFF.

The chain recombines TRBV7-3 with TRBJ2-5; tentatively, D is TRBD1 (5 bases). Trimming took off 2 bases at V and 0 bases at J, with 10 bases between the two ends. Per the germline V gene, CDR1 is SGHTA and CDR2 is FQGTGA. This CDR3 region has 15 residues. The CDR3 sequence: CASSLGAEYQETQYF. CDR3 DNA sequence: TGTGCCAGCAGCTTAGGGGCGGAGTACCAAGAGACCCAGTACTTC.

The rearrangement joins TRBV18 to TRBJ2-7; D is perhaps TRBD1 (6 bases). V lost 6 bases to trimming and J lost 4 bases, with 13 bases between them. CDR1 and CDR2 (germline): KGHSH, LQKENI. There are 13 residues in the CDR3. This CDR3 is CASSPGQTYEQYF. Here the CDR3 DNA reads TGTGCCAGCTCTCCAGGACAGACGTACGAGCAGTACTTC.

This chain connects TRBV4-1 to TRBJ2-1; D is unclear. The germline gives CDR1 MGHRA, CDR2 YSYEKL. This CDR3 is 13 amino acids long. The V gene lost 0 bases and the J gene lost 10 bases, with 10 bases spanning the gap. This chain's CDR3 is CASSQDKIGEQFF. The DNA of the CDR3 is TGCGCCAGCAGCCAAGATAAGATCGGGGAGCAGTTCTTC.

This chain uses TRBV10-1 with TRBJ2-4, with D possibly matching TRBD1 (6 bases). The CDR3 spans 14 residues. V lost 7 bases and J 0 bases, leaving 10 bases between the germline ends. Germline values: CDR1 WNHNN, CDR2 SYGVQD (reference sequence). In DNA, the CDR3 is TGCGCCAGCATCAGGGGCGTAGCCAAAAACATTCAGTACTTC. Its translation is CASIRGVAKNIQYF.

The rearrangement links TRBV28 to TRBJ1-2; possible D gene TRBD1, 6 bases. Trimming cost V 5 bases and J 4 bases, with 14 bases left between them. Germline loops: CDR1 MDHEN, CDR2 SYDVKM. CDR3 size: 14 residues. Here the CDR3 reads CASSLPSTGYGYTF. DNA of the CDR3: TGTGCCAGCAGTCTCCCCTCGACAGGCTATGGCTACACCTTC.

A remark on this clone: Other DNA sequences of this sample code for an identical CDR3. The rearrangement uses TRBV11-2 and TRBJ1-3; D is ambiguous. This CDR3 is built from 12 residues. Germline CDR1 is SGHAT and CDR2 is FQNNGV. The ends were cut back, 5 bases at V and 1 base at J, with 3 bases in the middle. CDR3 sequence (DNA): TGTGCCAGCAGCCCATCTGGAAACACCATATATTTT. This codes for CASSPSGNTIYF.

The genes are TRBV19 and TRBJ1-1, with D possibly matching TRBD1 (5 bases). Trimming stripped 2 bases from V and 1 base from J, with 14 bases between. Germline CDR1 reads LNHDA; CDR2 reads SQIVND (reference sequence). This CDR3 has 16 residues. This CDR3 is CASSIYLPGGNTEAFF. In DNA, the CDR3 is TGTGCCAGTAGTATATATCTACCCGGGGGGAACACTGAAGCTTTCTTT.

The chain has TRBV7-9 and TRBJ1-2; D perhaps matches TRBD1 (6 bases). Trimming removed 3 bases from V and 7 bases from J, with 15 bases in between. CDR1 and CDR2 from the germline V gene are SEHNR and FQNEAQ (reference sequence). This CDR3 region has 14 residues. CDR3 sequence (DNA): TGTGCCAGCAGCTTCGATAGGGGGGCGAGTGGCTACACCTTC. This codes for CASSFDRGASGYTF.

The chain is built from TRBV14 and TRBJ2-5, with 11 bases aligning to TRBD2. The CDR3 is 17 amino acids. Germline-derived CDR1 and CDR2 are SGHDN and FVKESK. Trimming removed 1 base from V and 3 bases from J; junction bases left unmatched: 7. The DNA for the CDR3 is TGTGCCAGCAGCCAAGCTGGGATACTAGCGGGAGAAGAGACCCAGTACTTC. This sequence encodes CASSQAGILAGEETQYF.

This chain links TRBV21-1 with TRBJ2-1; the table's D gene call, TRBD2, was not cross checked with the DNA. TRBV21-1 is a recognized pseudogene. The CDR3 extends over 13 amino acids. CDR3 sequence: CASSKAEDNEQFF. The CDR3 nucleotides are TGTGCCAGCAGCAAAGCGGAGGACAATGAGCAGTTCTTC.

The chain couples TRBV28 to TRBJ2-5, with D possibly matching TRBD1 (5 bases). There are 16 residues in the CDR3. Trimming removed 3 bases from V and 3 bases from J, with 17 bases in between. The V gene's germline CDR1 is MDHEN and CDR2 SYDVKM. CDR3 bases: TGTGCCAGCAGTTTCCCCCCGAGACAGATAAAAGAGACCCAGTACTTC. This gives the protein CASSFPPRQIKETQYF.